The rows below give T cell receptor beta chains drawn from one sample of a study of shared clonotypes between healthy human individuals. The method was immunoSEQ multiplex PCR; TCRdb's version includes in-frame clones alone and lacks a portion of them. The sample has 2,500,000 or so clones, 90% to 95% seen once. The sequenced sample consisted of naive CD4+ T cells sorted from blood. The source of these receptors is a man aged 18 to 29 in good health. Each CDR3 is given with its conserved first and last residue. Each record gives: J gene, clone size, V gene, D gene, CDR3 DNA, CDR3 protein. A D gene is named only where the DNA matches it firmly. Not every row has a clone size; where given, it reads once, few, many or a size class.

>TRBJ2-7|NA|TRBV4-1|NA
TGCGCCAGCAGCCAGGAGACCGGACGGAGCGAGCAGTACTTC
CASSQETGRSEQYF
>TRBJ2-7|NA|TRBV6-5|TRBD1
TGTGCCAGCGAGAGGACAGGGTGGCACGAGCAGTACTTC
CASERTGWHEQYF
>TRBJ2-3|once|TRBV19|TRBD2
TGTGCCAGTAGATCTTTTGGCGGGGGGGGCACAGATACGCAGTATTTT
CASRSFGGGGTDTQYF
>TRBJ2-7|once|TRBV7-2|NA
TGTGCCAGCAGCTTAGTAGCAGGGCTTGGGGTGAACGAGCAGTACTTC
CASSLVAGLGVNEQYF
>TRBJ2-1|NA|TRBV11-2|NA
TGTGCCAGCAGAACGGGAACCTACAATGAGCAGTTCTTC
CASRTGTYNEQFF
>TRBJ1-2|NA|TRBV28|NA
TGTGCCAGCAGACTTGGGGGTAATGGTGCCGGCTACACCTTC
CASRLGGNGAGYTF
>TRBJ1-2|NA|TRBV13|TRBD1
TGTGCCAGCAGCGCCCGGGACAGGGGGAACTATGGCTACACCTTC
CASSARDRGNYGYTF
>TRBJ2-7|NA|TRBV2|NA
TGTGCCAGCCTAGGTGCGGCCGAGCAGTACTTC
CASLGAAEQYF
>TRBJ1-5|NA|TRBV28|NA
TGTGCCAGCAGCCCCGGGGGGGCCTGGCAGCCCCAGCATTTT
CASSPGGAWQPQHF
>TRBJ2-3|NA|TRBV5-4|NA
TGTGCCAGCAGCGAGGGAACAGATACGCAGTATTTT
CASSEGTDTQYF
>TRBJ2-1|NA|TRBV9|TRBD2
TGTGCCAGCAGCCCGGGGGGCTCCTACAATGAGCAGTTCTTC
CASSPGGSYNEQFF
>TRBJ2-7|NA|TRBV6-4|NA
TGTGCCAGCATCGACGAGCAGTACTTC
CASIDEQYF
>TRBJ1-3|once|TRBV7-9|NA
TGTGCCAGCAGCCGTGGACGAAGCTCTGGAAACACCATATATTTT
CASSRGRSSGNTIYF
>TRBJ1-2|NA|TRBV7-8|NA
TGTGCCAGCAGCTTATATCCAGGGAAGGGCTACACCTTC
CASSLYPGKGYTF
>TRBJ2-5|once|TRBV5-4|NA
TGTGCCAGCAGCTACCCCGAGGGAGTGGAGACCCAGTACTTC
CASSYPEGVETQYF
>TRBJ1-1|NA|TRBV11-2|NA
TGTGCCAGCAGCCCGCGGACCGAATGGGGAGCTTTCTTT
CASSPRTEWGAFF
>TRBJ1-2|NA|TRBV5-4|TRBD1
TGTGCCAGCAGCAAAGCAGGGGGCGGATACTATGGCTACACCTTC
CASSKAGGGYYGYTF
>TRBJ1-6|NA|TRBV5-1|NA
TGCGCCAGCAGCTTGGGAGCAGCGGGATCACCCCTCCACTTT
CASSLGAAGSPLHF
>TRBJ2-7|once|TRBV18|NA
TGTGCCAGCTCACCCGCGCCCCAGGGCTACTACGAGCAGTACTTC
CASSPAPQGYYEQYF
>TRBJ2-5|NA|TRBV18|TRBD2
TGTGCCAGCTCACCTACTTGGGGGCTAGCGGGTTTCCAAGAGACCCAGTACTTC
CASSPTWGLAGFQETQYF
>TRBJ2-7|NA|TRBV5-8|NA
TGTGCCAGCAGCTCCGAGCGAGTGGGCCTCTACGAGCAGTACTTC
CASSSERVGLYEQYF
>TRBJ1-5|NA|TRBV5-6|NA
TGTGCCAGCAGCAGCCCCAGAGATCCCCAGCATTTT
CASSSPRDPQHF
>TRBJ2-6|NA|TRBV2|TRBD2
TGTGCCAGCATGCGGGAGGCCTTCTCTGGGGCCAACGTCCTGACTTTC
CASMREAFSGANVLTF
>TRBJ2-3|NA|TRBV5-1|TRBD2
TGCGCCAGCAGCTTGCTAGCGGGAGACACAGATACGCAGTATTTT
CASSLLAGDTDTQYF
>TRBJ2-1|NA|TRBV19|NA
TGTGCCAGTAGTATACTGGGAGGCGAGCAGTTCTTC
CASSILGGEQFF
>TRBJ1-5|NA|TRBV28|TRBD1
TGTGCCAGCAGTTTGGGGACAGGGCGCCGTCAGCCCCAGCATTTT
CASSLGTGRRQPQHF